A single TCR beta chain is shown here with its context. The record originates from a study of blood T cell repertoires in COVID-19. Repertoires were generated with immunoSEQ multiplex PCR, while TCRdb's copy carries only in-frame clones and drops some. This table holds approximately 120,000 clones, around nine tenths found once. Germline assignment: CDR1 LGHDT and CDR2 YNNKEL (reference sequence). Trimming removed 1 base from V and 7 bases from J; junction bases left unmatched: 0. CDR3 length: 14 amino acids. The rearrangement links TRBV3-1 (or the pseudogene TRBV3-2) to TRBJ1-3, with 11 nucleotides matching TRBD1. Sequenced sample: peripheral blood. This sequence originates from a human donor in a cohort sampled during active COVID-19. The CDR3 protein is CASSQGTGGNTIYF. CDR3 nucleotide sequence: TGTGCCAGCAGCCAAGGGACAGGGGGCAACACCATATATTTT.